This T cell receptor (delta chain) was captured by sequencing in a study of gamma-delta chains in newborns, infants, children (dated by TCRdb to between 2018 and 2020). In the study overall: In the study title, it is stated that polyclonal expansion of innate gammadelta T cells is driven by microbial exposure immediately after birth. How innate gammadelta T cell populations in human newborns were shaped by microbial exposure immediately after birth was investigated in the study.

These reads were obtained on an Illumina MiSeq. Via CATT, TCRdb reprocessed the public reads, and rows with identical DNA were then joined. The sample yields approximately 5,000 delta-chain clones; less than 6% were counted once. Of the sample, about 6.5% is held by the ten largest clones. This clone has just a few counts. Its antigen specificity is not known. A much larger clone sits a single nucleotide away, making a read error possible. Other DNA sequences in the same sample also yield this CDR3. As encoded in the germline V gene, CDR1 is GEAIGNYY while CDR2 is EKD. CDR3 length: 17 amino acids, cysteine to phenylalanine. Here the CDR3 DNA is all that survives: 51 bases in frame from base 1.

This clonotype was sampled from a child who was a newborn, infant or young child, either healthy, febrile or measles-vaccinated (not recorded which). Recombination linked TRDV2 to TRDJ2; 11 of the junction bases match TRDD3. The sample taken for sequencing was blood. The base sequence is TGTGCCTGTGACACCGTACTGGGGGATATGGTGACAGCACAACTCTTCTTC. Translated, it gives CACDTVLGDMVTAQLFF.